The 18 T cell receptor beta chains below were found in one sample sequenced in a study of cytomegalovirus exposure and HLA in healthy donors. Primers: 60 Vbeta forward and 13 Jbeta reverse. TCRdb's table, derived via immunoSEQ multiplex PCR, lists solely in-frame clones and lacks some. The sample carries 150,000 to 200,000 clones, around 81% recorded once. What was sequenced was PBMCs. These receptors all stem from a man younger than 35 in good health and CMV-seronegative.

V usage is TRBV28 and J usage is TRBJ2-7; D gene unclear. CDR1 MDHEN and CDR2 SYDVKM come from the germline V gene. Trimming shortened V by 3 bases and J by 5 bases, and 26 bases separated the two germline ends. This CDR3 is 18 amino acids long. CDR3: CASSFPSSVVFLNDEQYF. In DNA form, the CDR3 reads TGTGCCAGCAGTTTCCCATCGTCGGTAGTCTTTTTGAACGACGAGCAGTACTTC.

This sequence joins TRBV27 and TRBJ1-5; tentatively, D is TRBD1 (6 bases). Deletions cut 0 bases from V and 4 bases from J, with 10 bases between. Germline CDR1 and CDR2: MNHEY and SMNVEV (reference sequence). The CDR3 loop spans 15 amino acids. The CDR3 nucleotides read TGTGCCAGCAGTTTATCCGGACAGAGAAATCAGCCCCAGCATTTT. It codes for CASSLSGQRNQPQHF.

The J gene is TRBJ1-6, the V gene TRBV4-3; possible D gene TRBD1, 6 bases. CDR3 length: 17 amino acids. V was trimmed by 1 base and J by 7 bases, leaving 17 bases between them. Germline lookup yields CDR1 LGHNA and CDR2 YSLEER. The CDR3 DNA sequence: TGCGCCAGCAGCCAAGGGGCAGGGGCCAGCACAAATTCACCCCTCCACTTT. Translation: CASSQGAGASTNSPLHF.

The rearrangement uses TRBV7-9 and TRBJ1-6; TRBD1 matches at 7 bases. Per the germline V gene, CDR1 is SEHNR and CDR2 is FQNEAQ (reference sequence). This CDR3 contains 16 residues. Germline trimming cut 4 bases from V and 6 bases from J; bases unmatched to any gene: 9. DNA for the CDR3: TGTGCCAGCAGCTCGCCAGGGACAGAAATTAATTCACCCCTCCACTTT. It specifies CASSSPGTEINSPLHF.

This clone was counted only a few times. The V gene is TRBV7-9, the J gene TRBJ1-1; D is undetermined. The germline V gene has CDR1 SEHNR and CDR2 FQNEAQ (reference sequence). With 1 base removed from V and 4 bases from J, the gap between germline ends came to 22 bases. This CDR3 has 18 amino acids. CDR3 loop: CASSLVEGGIRLATEAFF. DNA of the CDR3: TGTGCCAGCAGCTTAGTTGAGGGAGGTATTCGATTAGCCACTGAAGCTTTCTTT.

This chain links TRBV7-9 with TRBJ1-2; D call uncertain. Germline assignment: CDR1 SEHNR and CDR2 FQNEAQ (reference sequence). The CDR3 covers 12 residues. Trimming left V 1 base short and J 8 bases short, with 8 bases between. The CDR3 sequence is CASSLESVGYTF. The CDR3 DNA reads TGTGCCAGCAGCTTAGAATCGGTAGGCTACACCTTC.

The chain joins TRBV2 to TRBJ1-5; TRBD1 aligns across 7 bases. The V gene end was trimmed by 6 bases and the J gene end by 4 bases; junction bases not matched to a gene: 9. The CDR3 length is 15 residues. Germline V gene sequence: CDR1 SNHLY, CDR2 FYNNEI. The CDR3 is CASRDGRGRNQPQHF. DNA of the CDR3: TGTGCCAGCAGGGACGGCAGGGGGAGGAATCAGCCCCAGCATTTT.

The chain uses TRBV5-4 and TRBJ1-1; no reliable D call. V lost 4 bases, J lost 0 bases, and 10 bases lay in between. CDR3 length: 14 residues. The germline V gene encodes CDR1 SGHNT and CDR2 YYREEE (reference sequence). The CDR3 DNA is TGTGCCAGCAGCCAAGATCACTTGAACACTGAAGCTTTCTTT. This encodes CASSQDHLNTEAFF.

This clone was seen only a few times. The chain uses TRBV10-3 and TRBJ2-1; 10 positions agree with TRBD2. J gave up 5 bases and V 9 bases, and 7 bases lay outside the gene matches. The length of the CDR3 is 14 residues. Germline CDR1 ENHRY, CDR2 SYGVKD. The CDR3 DNA reads TGTGCCATTGGTTGGACTAGCGGTAACAATGAGCAGTTCTTC. Amino acids: CAIGWTSGNNEQFF.

V gene TRBV29-1 combines with J gene TRBJ1-1; TRBD1 agrees at 8 bases. CDR3 length: 12 amino acids. Per the germline V gene, CDR1 is SQVTM and CDR2 is ANQGSEA. The V segment lost 5 bases and the J segment 4 bases; nucleotides outside the gene matches: 3. The CDR3 bases are TGCAGCGTTTCAGGACAGGGCACTGAAGCTTTCTTT. It codes for CSVSGQGTEAFF.

The J gene is TRBJ1-5, the V gene TRBV19, with a tentative D call TRBD1 (6 bases). Trimming removed 11 bases from V and 3 bases from J, with 20 bases in between. The CDR3 totals 15 residues. CDR1 and CDR2 from the germline V gene are LNHDA and SQIVND (reference sequence). CDR3 nucleotides: TGTGCCGGTTCCCAGGGAGGGGGTAACAATCAGCCCCAGCATTTT. Translating gives CAGSQGGGNNQPQHF.

The gene calls are TRBV5-6 and TRBJ2-3, with 7 positions matching TRBD2. The germline V gene has CDR1 SGHDT and CDR2 YYEEEE. The CDR3 contains 14 residues. The V gene end was trimmed by 3 bases and the J gene end by 2 bases; junction bases not matched to a gene: 3. The CDR3 region is CASSSTSLTDTQYF. The CDR3 coding sequence is TGTGCCAGCAGCTCGACTAGCCTCACAGATACGCAGTATTTT.

The rearrangement uses TRBV29-1 and TRBJ2-3, with 7 nucleotides matching TRBD2. With V trimmed by 0 bases and J by 9 bases, 6 bases remained unmatched. Per the germline V gene, CDR1 is SQVTM and CDR2 is ANQGSEA. The CDR3 is 13 amino acids. DNA for the CDR3: TGCAGCGTTGAAGACGGGAGGTCGCGGACGCAGTATTTT. Its protein is CSVEDGRSRTQYF.

This chain uses TRBV19 with TRBJ1-2, with 11 nucleotides matching TRBD1. The germline V gene encodes CDR1 LNHDA and CDR2 SQIVND (reference sequence). The CDR3 length is 15 residues. J was trimmed by 4 bases and V by 4 bases; bases with no gene match: 5. The CDR3: CASSTDRGRSYGYTF. DNA for the CDR3: TGTGCCAGTAGTACGGACAGGGGGCGTAGCTATGGCTACACCTTC.

CDR3 amino acids: CASSQSGRGGSEQFF. The DNA of the CDR3 is TGCGCCAGCAGCCAGTCTGGGCGGGGGGGGAGTGAGCAGTTCTTC. The V gene is TRBV4-1, the J gene TRBJ2-1; TRBD2 matches 9 bases. CDR3 length: 15 amino acids. V lost 3 bases and J lost 9; bases outside the gene matches: 9. CDR1 MGHRA and CDR2 YSYEKL come from the germline V gene.

The table lists this clone with a count of one. The chain joins TRBV7-2 to TRBJ1-1, with D perhaps TRBD1 (6 bases). The germline CDR1 and CDR2 sequences are SGHTA and FQGNSA. Trimming removed 2 bases at V and 0 bases at J, with 10 bases between. The CDR3 covers 15 residues. CDR3: CASSLPQGLNTEAFF. In DNA, the CDR3 is TGTGCCAGCAGCTTACCACAGGGTCTGAACACTGAAGCTTTCTTT.

The V gene is TRBV9, the J gene TRBJ1-5; a possible D gene is TRBD1 (5 bases). V lost 0 bases to trimming and J lost 4 bases, with 11 bases between them. This CDR3 has 15 amino acids. Germline V gene sequence: CDR1 SGDLS, CDR2 YYNGEE. This CDR3 reads CASSVGTGENQPQHF. DNA of the CDR3: TGTGCCAGCAGCGTAGGCACAGGAGAAAATCAGCCCCAGCATTTT.

The gene calls are TRBV11-2 and TRBJ2-7, with 7 bases identical to TRBD2. The CDR3 is 15 residues long. Germline trimming cut 0 bases from V and 3 bases from J; bases unmatched to any gene: 5. Germline lookup yields CDR1 SGHAT and CDR2 FQNNGV. The CDR3 is CASSLEAGTNYEQYF. CDR3 nucleotide sequence: TGTGCCAGCAGCTTAGAAGCTGGGACTAACTACGAGCAGTACTTC.